The 20 T cell receptor beta chains in this list originate from one sample, sequenced in a study of blood T cell repertoires in COVID-19 (dated by TCRdb to about 2020). The library was produced with the immunoSEQ multiplex PCR assay. TCRdb stores this immuneACCESS table with in-frame sequences only. Part of the clones is absent; in the studies checked, under half of the shortfall reflects unresolved V genes, and no reason is known for the rest. The sample contains about 86,000 clones, approximately 88% of them found a single time. The top ten hold roughly a third of the sample. Sequencing input: peripheral blood. The receptors were sampled from a woman older than 75 with active or convalescent COVID-19.

The rearrangement uses TRBV10-2 and TRBJ1-1; the D gene is possibly TRBD1 (6 bases). The V end lost 0 bases, the J end lost 1 base, and 12 bases lay between the germline ends. This CDR3 has 16 amino acids. Per the germline V gene, CDR1 is WSHSY and CDR2 is SAAADI. CDR3 nucleotide sequence: TGCGCCAGCAGTGAGTCGGGGGGGCGAGGGAACACTGAAGCTTTCTTT. Its translation is CASSESGGRGNTEAFF.

This sequence joins TRBV28 and TRBJ1-1, with TRBD1 matching over 8 bases. This CDR3 is built from 15 residues. Looked up from germline, CDR1 is MDHEN and CDR2 is SYDVKM. V lost 3 bases and J lost 4; bases outside the gene matches: 7. The CDR3 coding sequence is TGTGCCAGCAGTTTCCAGGGGGCGGCGTTCACTGAAGCTTTCTTT. It translates to CASSFQGAAFTEAFF.

J is TRBJ2-7 and V is TRBV6-5; the D gene is possibly TRBD2 (6 bases). V lost 6 bases and J lost 2, with 14 bases in between. The germline CDR1 and CDR2 sequences are MNHEY and SVGAGI. This CDR3 is built from 14 residues. The CDR3 region is CASSRSGHTYEQYF. The DNA of the CDR3 is TGTGCCAGCAGCCGTAGCGGACACACCTACGAGCAGTACTTC.

This clone was detected ten times or more. V gene TRBV7-2 combines with J gene TRBJ2-5; D may be TRBD1 (5 bases). CDR3 length equals 11 residues. CDR1 SGHTA and CDR2 FQGNSA come from the germline V gene. The germline V and J ends were trimmed by 6 bases and 3 bases, with 5 bases remaining between them. CDR3 bases: TGTGCCAGCAGAGGGGAAGAGACCCAGTACTTC. Protein product: CASRGEETQYF.

This sequence joins TRBV7-2 and TRBJ1-3; 9 nucleotides align to TRBD1. J gave up 1 base and V 3 bases, and 1 base lay outside the gene matches. CDR3 size: 15 residues. The V gene's germline CDR1 is SGHTA and CDR2 FQGNSA. In nucleotides, the CDR3 is TGTGCCAGCAGCTTGGACAGGGGTTCTGGAAACACCATATATTTT. This gives the protein CASSLDRGSGNTIYF. The entire variable domain, with the rest obtained from reference TRBV7-2 and TRBJ1-3, is as follows: GAGVSQSPSNKVTEKGKDVELRCDPISGHTALYWYRQSLGQGLEFLIYFQGNSAPDKSGLPSDRFSAERTGGSVSTLTIQRTQQEDSAVYLCASSLDRGSGNTIYFGEGSWLTVV.

The J gene is TRBJ1-1, the V gene TRBV7-9, with TRBD1 matching 7 bases. Germline CDR1 reads SEHNR; CDR2 reads FQNEAQ (reference sequence). CDR3 size: 14 residues. Trimming cost V 5 bases and J 0 bases; bases outside gene matches: 3. The CDR3, as DNA: TGTGCCAGCAGCCGACAGGGATTGAACACTGAAGCTTTCTTT. Protein sequence: CASSRQGLNTEAFF.

V usage is TRBV5-6 and J usage is TRBJ2-3; 12 nucleotides match TRBD2. CDR3 length equals 17 residues. With 3 bases clipped from V and 1 base from J, the junction kept 6 bases outside the gene matches. CDR1 and CDR2 from the germline V gene are SGHDT and YYEEEE. The CDR3 sequence is CASSSPLAGGGTDTQYF. The CDR3 DNA reads as TGTGCCAGCAGCTCTCCCCTAGCGGGAGGGGGCACAGATACGCAGTATTTT.

The chain employs TRBV6-5 and TRBJ2-5; possibly TRBD1 for D (6 bases). This CDR3 comprises 13 residues. The ends were cut back, 4 bases at V and 1 base at J, with 7 bases in the middle. The V gene's germline CDR1 is MNHEY and CDR2 SVGAGI. The CDR3 DNA follows: TGTGCCAGCAGTTCGACAGGCCAAGAGACCCAGTACTTC. Its protein is CASSSTGQETQYF.

J is TRBJ2-2 and V is TRBV4-1; possible D gene TRBD2, 5 bases. V lost 4 bases and J lost 0, with 12 bases in between. The CDR3 spans 16 residues. From germline, CDR1 is MGHRA and CDR2 YSYEKL. CDR3 sequence reads: CASSLRSGANTGELFF. CDR3 nucleotide sequence: TGCGCCAGCAGCCTACGAAGCGGCGCGAACACCGGGGAGCTGTTTTTT.

The rearrangement links TRBV19 to TRBJ2-7; maybe TRBD1 (5 bases). CDR3 length equals 14 residues. CDR1 and CDR2 from the germline V gene are LNHDA and SQIVND (reference sequence). The V end lost 5 bases, the J end lost 1 base, and 12 bases lay between the germline ends. The CDR3 DNA reads TGTGCCAGTAGTCCCAGATCAGGGTCCTACGAGCAGTACTTC. Protein sequence: CASSPRSGSYEQYF.

This chain connects TRBV1 to TRBJ1-1. TRBV1 represents a pseudogene. The CDR3 totals 15 residues. In DNA, the CDR3 is TGCACCAGCAGCCATGCCGGGAGTCGTAACACTGAAGCTTTCTTT. The encoded protein is CTSSHAGSRNTEAFF.

As regards this clone: Other DNA sequences of this sample code for an identical CDR3. The CDR3 loop reads CASSYLYQPQHF. The CDR3 DNA reads TGTGCCAGCAGTTATTTATATCAGCCCCAGCATTTT. This sequence joins TRBV6-2 or TRBV6-3 and TRBJ1-5; D is uncertain. The CDR3 consists of 12 residues. Germline CDR1 reads MNHEY; CDR2 reads SVGEGT. V lost 3 bases to trimming and J lost 5 bases, with 5 bases between them.

The V gene is TRBV5-1, the J gene TRBJ1-5; 7 positions match TRBD1. J was trimmed by 1 base and V by 4 bases; bases with no gene match: 8. The length of the CDR3 is 16 residues. The germline V gene encodes CDR1 SGHRS and CDR2 YFSETQ. The CDR3 bases are TGCGCCAGCAGCCCGGGGACAGCCCTGAGCAATCAGCCCCAGCATTTT. This gives the protein CASSPGTALSNQPQHF.

The chain couples TRBV5-8 to TRBJ2-2; no clear D gene. The CDR3 totals 14 residues. V lost 0 bases and J 9 bases, leaving 12 bases between the germline ends. In germline, CDR1 is SGHTS, CDR2 YDEGEE. The CDR3 is CASSLGGRPRELFF. The CDR3 DNA reads TGTGCCAGCAGCTTGGGAGGTCGCCCGAGGGAGCTGTTTTTT.

The genes are TRBV6-5 and TRBJ2-1, with TRBD2 matching 7 bases. V trimming: 10 bases; J trimming: 7 bases; junction bases outside the gene matches: 13. The germline V gene encodes CDR1 MNHEY and CDR2 SVGAGI. The CDR3 is made up of 14 amino acids. CDR3 region: CATGGRGRFNEQFF. The CDR3 DNA follows: TGTGCCACTGGGGGGAGGGGCCGATTTAATGAGCAGTTCTTC.

This chain uses TRBV28 with TRBJ1-5; TRBD1 agrees at 10 bases. This CDR3 contains 16 residues. J was trimmed by 1 base and V by 5 bases; bases with no gene match: 5. Germline V lookup: CDR1 MDHEN, CDR2 SYDVKM. CDR3 in DNA: TGTGCCAGCAGTGTAGGACAGGGGGGAAGCAATCAGCCCCAGCATTTT. It codes for CASSVGQGGSNQPQHF.

The gene calls are TRBV9 and TRBJ1-5; 7 bases match TRBD1. The CDR3 loop spans 15 amino acids. V was clipped by 0 bases and J by 5 bases; unmatched bases: 5. Germline V lookup: CDR1 SGDLS, CDR2 YYNGEE. The CDR3 region is CASSVAGQGDQPQHF. The CDR3 DNA reads as TGTGCCAGCAGCGTAGCGGGGCAGGGGGATCAGCCCCAGCATTTT. Looking up the rest from reference TRBV9 and TRBJ1-5 gives the full variable domain: DSGVTQTPKHLITATGQRVTLRCSPRSGDLSVYWYQQSLDQGLQFLIQYYNGEERAKGNILERFSAQQFPDLHSELNLSSLELGDSALYFCASSVAGQGDQPQHFGDGTRLSIL.

The chain is built from TRBV7-2 and TRBJ2-3; TRBD2 matches 15 bases. Trimming at V came to 5 bases and at J to 2 bases, leaving 5 bases not matched to a gene. The CDR3 is 17 amino acids. Germline lookup yields CDR1 SGHTA and CDR2 FQGNSA. CDR3: CASSPGLAGGLTDTQYF. Written as DNA, the CDR3 is TGTGCCAGCAGCCCCGGACTAGCGGGGGGGCTCACAGATACGCAGTATTTT.

The chain recombines TRBV6-2 or TRBV6-3 with TRBJ2-1, with 7 bases fitting TRBD2. The CDR3 totals 13 residues. Germline V lookup: CDR1 MNHEY, CDR2 SVGEGT. J gave up 10 bases and V 4 bases, and 7 bases lay outside the gene matches. CDR3 DNA sequence: TGTGCCAGCAGTTCTGGGGGGGGTCTGGAGCAGTTCTTC. Protein sequence: CASSSGGGLEQFF.

The V gene is TRBV7-9, the J gene TRBJ1-2; D remains unclear. Germline lookup yields CDR1 SEHNR and CDR2 FQNEAQ (reference sequence). The CDR3 has 14 amino acids. With 5 bases removed from V and 7 bases from J, the gap between germline ends came to 17 bases. CDR3 sequence: CASSPAGGPGGYTF. The CDR3 nucleotides read TGTGCCAGCAGCCCAGCAGGAGGGCCGGGTGGCTACACCTTC.